The 2 T cell receptor beta chains given below trace back to one sample, sequenced in a study of shared T cell receptors in the human thymus. Profiled with immunoSEQ multiplex PCR; TCRdb holds only in-frame clones, not every one. The sample lists about 660,000 clones, 88% occurring once. Separately, the same data were catalogued under a study of human thymus T cells.

Material for sequencing was thymocytes. The source of these receptors is a boy in the first two years of life with a congenital heart defect.

The chain carries TRBV14 and TRBJ2-7; TRBD1 matches at 7 bases. Germline V lookup: CDR1 SGHDN, CDR2 FVKESK. The CDR3 runs 20 residues. The junction had 17 bases not matched to a gene; V was cut back by 0 bases and J by 0 bases. The DNA of the CDR3 is TGTGCCAGCAGCCAAGAAGGGACGTCCGGACAGGAAAAAAGCTCCTACGAGCAGTACTTC. It codes for CASSQEGTSGQEKSSYEQYF.

The gene calls are TRBV6-1 and TRBJ2-7; 7 bases match TRBD1. This CDR3 spans 15 amino acids. Trimming took 4 bases from V and 3 from J; bases not matched to a gene: 9. Germline CDR1 and CDR2: MNHNS and SASEGT. The CDR3 here is CASSGSDRVHYEQYF. The CDR3 DNA reads TGTGCCAGCAGTGGCAGCGACAGGGTTCACTACGAGCAGTACTTC.